This T cell receptor (beta chain) is drawn from a study of blood T cell repertoires in COVID-19. Study-wide background: Donors in the United States, Italy and Spain gave samples during acute or convalescent COVID-19. The analysed material was cDNA or gDNA that came from T cells, B-cell-depleted T cells, or PBMCs.

Seattle-derived patients entered the study during active infection and were followed longitudinally. Study processing details: From reference gene primer amplification, estimates of nucleated cell counts were derived. Sequencing was performed with immunoSEQ multiplex PCR; in TCRdb, only in-frame clones are kept and a portion is missing. The D gene and trimming were derived from the DNA, and the V and J assignments and clone size from that table. The sample records tens of thousands of clones, around 87% being singletons. This CDR3 region has 14 residues. The germline CDR1 and CDR2 sequences are MRHNA and SNTAGT. With 0 bases removed from V and 3 bases from J, the gap between germline ends came to 7 bases.

The origin of this receptor is a woman aged 80 or older with COVID-19, enrolled during active disease. The V and J genes are TRBV6-4 and TRBJ2-3; D is unresolved. Sequenced: peripheral blood. CDR3 nucleotides: TGTGCCAGCAGTGACTCAGGAGAAACAGATACGCAGTATTTT. This codes for CASSDSGETDTQYF.